The present T cell receptor beta chain was sequenced within a study of CD8 T cells in ankylosing spondylitis. General study findings and limits: Matched synovial fluid from ankylosing spondylitis patients was reported to be enriched for disease-linked clones. Reactive arthritis synovial fluid and blood previously showed some of these motif variants. In ankylosing spondylitis blood, a motif of fewer than 10 highly homologous TCR beta variants appeared characteristic.

From germline, CDR1 is SGHRS and CDR2 YFSETQ. The length of the CDR3 is 16 residues. Trimming took off 0 bases at V and 0 bases at J, with 11 bases between the two ends. Regarding this clonotype: Its matching antigen is unknown.

Scientists made TCR beta libraries using quantitative 5'-RACE with molecular barcodes. Using its own MiXCR run on the 5' RACE reads, TCRdb lists one record per CDR3 protein. The sample lists some 400,000 distinct CDR3 sequences, about 20% occurring once. V is TRBV5-1 and J is TRBJ2-3; either TRBD1 or TRBD2 may supply D (5 bases each). Specimen: blood, either unsorted or a sorted T cell fraction (not recorded which). This clonotype was sampled from a male donor with ankylosing spondylitis. CDR3 DNA: TGCGCCAGCAGCTTGGGAGGGGACGGCAGCACAGATACGCAGTATTTT. Its translation is CASSLGGDGSTDTQYF.